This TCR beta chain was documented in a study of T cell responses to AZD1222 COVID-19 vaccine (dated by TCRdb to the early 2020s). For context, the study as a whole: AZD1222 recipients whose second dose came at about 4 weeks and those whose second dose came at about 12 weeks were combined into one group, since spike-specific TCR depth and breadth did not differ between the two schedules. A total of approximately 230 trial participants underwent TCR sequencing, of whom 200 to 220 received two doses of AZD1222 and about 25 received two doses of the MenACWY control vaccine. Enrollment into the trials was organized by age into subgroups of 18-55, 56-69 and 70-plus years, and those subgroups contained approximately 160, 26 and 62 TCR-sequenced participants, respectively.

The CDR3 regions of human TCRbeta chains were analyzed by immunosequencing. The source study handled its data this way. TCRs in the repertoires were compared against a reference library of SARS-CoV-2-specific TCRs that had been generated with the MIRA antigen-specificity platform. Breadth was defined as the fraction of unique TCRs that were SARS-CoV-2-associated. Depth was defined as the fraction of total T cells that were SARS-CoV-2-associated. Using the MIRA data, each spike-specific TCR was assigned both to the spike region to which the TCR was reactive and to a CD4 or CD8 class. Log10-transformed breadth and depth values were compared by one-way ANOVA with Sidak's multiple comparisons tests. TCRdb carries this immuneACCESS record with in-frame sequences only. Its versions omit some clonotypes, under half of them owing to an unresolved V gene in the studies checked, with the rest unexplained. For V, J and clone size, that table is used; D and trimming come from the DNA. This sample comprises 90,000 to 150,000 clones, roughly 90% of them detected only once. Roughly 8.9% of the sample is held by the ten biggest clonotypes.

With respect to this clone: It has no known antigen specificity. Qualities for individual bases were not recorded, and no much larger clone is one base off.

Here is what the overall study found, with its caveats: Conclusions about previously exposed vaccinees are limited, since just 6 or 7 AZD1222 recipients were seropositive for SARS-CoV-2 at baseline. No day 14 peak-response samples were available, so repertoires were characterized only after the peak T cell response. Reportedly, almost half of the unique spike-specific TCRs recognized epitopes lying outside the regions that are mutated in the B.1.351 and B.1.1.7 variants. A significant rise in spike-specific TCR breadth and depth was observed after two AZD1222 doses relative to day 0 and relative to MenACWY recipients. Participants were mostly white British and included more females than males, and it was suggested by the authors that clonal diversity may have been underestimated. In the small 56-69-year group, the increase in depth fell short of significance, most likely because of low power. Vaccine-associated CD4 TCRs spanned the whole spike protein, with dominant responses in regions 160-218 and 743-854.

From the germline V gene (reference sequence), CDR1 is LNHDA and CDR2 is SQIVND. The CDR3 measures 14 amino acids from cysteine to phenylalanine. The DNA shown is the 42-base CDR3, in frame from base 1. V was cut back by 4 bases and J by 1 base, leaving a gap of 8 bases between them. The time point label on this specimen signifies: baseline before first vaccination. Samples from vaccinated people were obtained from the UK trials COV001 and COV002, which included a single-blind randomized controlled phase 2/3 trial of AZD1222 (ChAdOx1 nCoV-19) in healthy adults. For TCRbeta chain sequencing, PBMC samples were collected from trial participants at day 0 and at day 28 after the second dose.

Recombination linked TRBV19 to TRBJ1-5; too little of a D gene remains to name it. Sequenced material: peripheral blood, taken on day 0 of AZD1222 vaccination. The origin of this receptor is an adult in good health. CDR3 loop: CASSRAESNQPQHF. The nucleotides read TGTGCCAGTAGTAGAGCGGAGAGCAATCAGCCCCAGCATTTT.